Following are 23 T cell receptor beta chains from one sample sequenced in a study of cytomegalovirus exposure and HLA in healthy donors. The PCR used 60 Vbeta and 13 Jbeta primers. The table came from immunoSEQ multiplex PCR; TCRdb's copy has only in-frame clones and leaves some out. The table records more than 75,000 clones, roughly 78% of them present only once. Sequencing input: PBMCs. The receptors come from a man aged 25-45 years in good health and CMV-seronegative.

The V call is TRBV6-5, the J call TRBJ1-2, with a possible D match to TRBD1 (5 bases). CDR3 length: 13 amino acids. V lost 2 bases to trimming and J lost 8 bases, with 12 bases between them. The germline V gene has CDR1 MNHEY and CDR2 SVGAGI. The CDR3 bases are TGTGCCAGCAGTTACGAATGGGGGGAAGGCTACACCTTC. It is translated as CASSYEWGEGYTF.

CDR3 nucleotides: TGTGCCAGCAGCTTAGCTGGACAGTTGAACACTGAAGCTTTCTTT. Translating it yields CASSLAGQLNTEAFF. The gene calls are TRBV7-2 and TRBJ1-1; tentatively, D is TRBD1 (6 bases). Trimming removed 0 bases from V and 0 bases from J, with 8 bases in between. The germline CDR1 and CDR2 sequences are SGHTA and FQGNSA. This CDR3 is built from 15 residues. Looking up the rest from reference TRBV7-2 and TRBJ1-1 gives the full variable domain: GAGVSQSPSNKVTEKGKDVELRCDPISGHTALYWYRQSLGQGLEFLIYFQGNSAPDKSGLPSDRFSAERTGGSVSTLTIQRTQQEDSAVYLCASSLAGQLNTEAFFGQGTRLTVV.

This rearrangement joins TRBV6-5 to TRBJ2-7; 7 bases are shared with TRBD1. V gave up 4 bases and J gave up 4 bases; unmatched junction bases: 13. CDR1 MNHEY and CDR2 SVGAGI come from the germline V gene. The CDR3 spans 16 residues. For the CDR3, the DNA is TGTGCCAGCAGTTCGCTCCCCAGGGGGACCCCTTACGAGCAGTACTTC. Its translation is CASSSLPRGTPYEQYF.

The rearrangement joins TRBV9 to TRBJ1-3; D is undetermined. Germline CDR1 and CDR2: SGDLS and YYNGEE. V lost 8 bases and J 1 base, leaving 4 bases between the germline ends. This CDR3 spans 11 amino acids. The CDR3 region has the DNA TGTGCCAGTAAATCTGGAAACACCATATATTTT. Translating it yields CASKSGNTIYF.

The sample holds one count of this clone. V and J are TRBV5-1 and TRBJ2-7; tentatively, D is TRBD1 (6 bases). V gave up 0 bases and J gave up 2 bases, with 9 bases separating them. Per germline, CDR1 SGHRS and CDR2 YFSETQ. This CDR3 region has 14 residues. The CDR3 nucleotides read TGCGCCAGCAGCTTGGGACAGGCCCCCTACGAGCAGTACTTC. Translating it yields CASSLGQAPYEQYF.

V and J are TRBV6-5 and TRBJ2-1, with TRBD2 matching over 10 bases. The CDR3 is 15 amino acids. Per germline, CDR1 MNHEY and CDR2 SVGAGI. Trimming at V came to 8 bases and at J to 4 bases, leaving 8 bases not matched to a gene. DNA for the CDR3: TGTGCCAGCTTACGAGCGGGAGGGCCGTACAATGAGCAGTTCTTC. Translated, it gives CASLRAGGPYNEQFF.

The rearrangement links TRBV11-2 to TRBJ2-5; D unresolved. The CDR3 runs to 16 residues. The germline V gene has CDR1 SGHAT and CDR2 FQNNGV. V was cut by 2 bases and J by 5 bases, with 18 bases left in between. Written as DNA, the CDR3 is TGTGCCAGCAGCTTAACCCCTAGGCTCCCTCCGGAGACCCAGTACTTC. Amino acids: CASSLTPRLPPETQYF.

The V gene is TRBV19, the J gene TRBJ1-2; D perhaps matches TRBD1 (5 bases). CDR3 length equals 13 residues. Trimming stripped 3 bases from V and 7 bases from J, with 12 bases between. The germline V gene has CDR1 LNHDA and CDR2 SQIVND (reference sequence). The chain's CDR3 is CASSIRGTAGYTF. The CDR3 nucleotides are TGTGCCAGTAGTATTAGGGGCACGGCTGGCTACACCTTC.

V and J are TRBV5-1 and TRBJ1-1; D gene unclear. This CDR3 region has 15 residues. V gave up 0 bases and J gave up 5 bases, with 14 bases separating them. The germline V gene has CDR1 SGHRS and CDR2 YFSETQ. DNA of the CDR3: TGCGCCAGCAGCTTGGGGGGAGCTTCGATGACTGAAGCTTTCTTT. This encodes CASSLGGASMTEAFF.

The V call is TRBV27, the J call TRBJ2-1; 9 bases line up with TRBD1. Germline V gene sequence: CDR1 MNHEY, CDR2 SMNVEV (reference sequence). The CDR3 is 20 amino acids. After removal of 1 base from V and 4 bases from J, the junction contained 17 bases not matched to a gene. CDR3 region: CASSLLSRGQGPGGYNEQFF. CDR3 bases: TGTGCCAGCAGTTTATTGAGTCGTGGACAGGGGCCAGGAGGGTACAATGAGCAGTTCTTC.

This chain uses TRBV5-4 with TRBJ2-7; 8 bases line up with TRBD1. Losses at the gene ends were 2 bases for V and 2 bases for J; bases not matched to a gene: 12. CDR1 and CDR2 from the germline V gene are SGHNT and YYREEE (reference sequence). The CDR3 runs to 17 residues. CDR3 bases: TGTGCCAGCAGCTTAGGGACAGGCCGGACTTGGACCTACGAGCAGTACTTC. It encodes CASSLGTGRTWTYEQYF. Filled out from reference TRBV5-4 and TRBJ2-7, the complete variable domain reads ETGVTQSPTHLIKTRGQQVTLRCSSQSGHNTVSWYQQALGQGPQFIFQYYREEENGRGNFPPRFSGLQFPNYSSELNVNALELDDSALYLCASSLGTGRTWTYEQYFGPGTRLTVT.

The chain carries TRBV7-2 and TRBJ2-5; maybe TRBD2 (6 bases). Deletions cut 5 bases from V and 5 bases from J, with 18 bases between. CDR3 size: 15 residues. CDR1 and CDR2 (germline): SGHTA, FQGNSA. CDR3 region: CASSQGTGALETQYF. CDR3 nucleotides: TGTGCCAGCAGCCAAGGGACTGGTGCCCTGGAGACCCAGTACTTC.

The chain is built from TRBV10-3 and TRBJ2-1, with TRBD2 as a possible D gene (5 bases). The germline gives CDR1 ENHRY, CDR2 SYGVKD. V lost 5 bases and J lost 5, with 10 bases in between. The CDR3 runs 13 residues. The CDR3 DNA reads TGTGCCATCAGTCTAGCCGGGGACAATGAGCAGTTCTTC. Protein sequence: CAISLAGDNEQFF.

The V gene is TRBV4-1, the J gene TRBJ2-7; possible D gene TRBD2, 6 bases. This CDR3 is built from 14 residues. Germline V CDR1 and CDR2: MGHRA, YSYEKL. V lost 4 bases and J 0 bases, leaving 10 bases between the germline ends. CDR3: CASSLDGSSYEQYF. DNA of the CDR3: TGCGCCAGCAGCCTTGACGGGAGCTCCTACGAGCAGTACTTC.

V and J are TRBV10-2 and TRBJ1-3; 7 nucleotides match TRBD1. Germline V gives CDR1 WSHSY, CDR2 SAAADI. The CDR3 sequence is 15 residues long. With V trimmed by 5 bases and J by 0 bases, 4 bases remained unmatched. Here the CDR3 reads CASSRDSSSGNTIYF. The CDR3 DNA follows: TGCGCCAGCAGTCGGGACAGCTCCTCTGGAAACACCATATATTTT.

J is TRBJ2-3 and V is TRBV6-5; 9 positions match TRBD1. The CDR3 length is 14 residues. The V segment lost 6 bases and the J segment 7 bases; nucleotides outside the gene matches: 8. The germline V gene has CDR1 MNHEY and CDR2 SVGAGI. The CDR3 loop is CASSGTGHTYTQYF. DNA for the CDR3: TGTGCCAGCAGCGGGACAGGGCATACATATACGCAGTATTTT.

The chain links TRBV6-1 to TRBJ1-4; a weak D match, TRBD1 (6 bases). Between the trimmed V and J ends, which lost 4 bases and 7 bases, there was a span of 16 bases. The CDR3 spans 15 residues. The germline CDR1 and CDR2 sequences are MNHNS and SASEGT. CDR3 nucleotide sequence: TGTGCCAGCAGTGGCAACAGGGTAACTGTTGAAAAACTGTTTTTT. Amino acid sequence: CASSGNRVTVEKLFF.

The chain joins TRBV18 to TRBJ1-1, with 7 bases lining up with TRBD1. The CDR3 contains 15 residues. CDR1 is KGHSH and CDR2 is LQKENI in the germline V gene. V trimming: 3 bases; J trimming: 5 bases; junction bases outside the gene matches: 9. CDR3 protein: CASSPGGRGMTEAFF. The DNA of the CDR3 is TGTGCCAGCTCACCGGGGGGCAGGGGGATGACTGAAGCTTTCTTT.

This chain uses TRBV4-2 with TRBJ1-1; D gene ambiguous. The CDR3 spans 13 residues. The V gene's germline CDR1 is LGHNA and CDR2 YNFKEQ. The germline V and J ends were trimmed by 4 bases and 4 bases, with 10 bases remaining between them. The CDR3 nucleotides read TGTGCCAGCAGCCTCGGGAAGGGCACTGAAGCTTTCTTT. Protein product: CASSLGKGTEAFF.

The genes are TRBV28 and TRBJ1-2; D is unresolved. CDR3 size: 11 residues. The V end was cut by 3 bases, the J end by 12 bases, with 11 bases between. Germline CDR1 reads MDHEN; CDR2 reads SYDVKM. The CDR3 loop is CASSFSEPHTF. The CDR3 DNA is TGTGCCAGCAGTTTTTCTGAGCCTCACACCTTC.

Of note for this clone: The junction departs from the called germline gene at one end, perhaps through a read error. The chain uses TRBV7-9 and TRBJ2-3, with 8 bases identical to TRBD2. Germline loops: CDR1 SEHNR, CDR2 FQNEAQ (reference sequence). This CDR3 region has 18 residues. CDR3 protein: CSSSIFGPGAGEADTQYF. As DNA, the CDR3 is TGTTCCAGCAGCATTTTCGGTCCTGGAGCGGGAGAAGCAGATACGCAGTATTTT.

This chain joins TRBV10-3 and TRBJ2-3; maybe TRBD1 (7 bases). Germline-derived CDR1 and CDR2 are ENHRY and SYGVKD. The V gene lost 3 bases and the J gene lost 3 bases, with 10 bases spanning the gap. The CDR3 loop spans 14 amino acids. The CDR3 DNA reads TGTGCCATCAGTGACAGGGGGGAAACAGATACGCAGTATTTT. Protein: CAISDRGETDTQYF.

This chain joins TRBV7-9 and TRBJ2-2; 7 positions match TRBD1. From germline, CDR1 is SEHNR and CDR2 FQNEAQ (reference sequence). The CDR3 spans 16 residues. J gave up 2 bases and V 5 bases, and 8 bases lay outside the gene matches. Here the CDR3 DNA reads TGTGCCAGCAGCCAAATCCGGGACAGCAACACCGGGGAGCTGTTTTTT. Translation gives CASSQIRDSNTGELFF. The full variable domain, with the rest looked up from reference TRBV7-9 and TRBJ2-2, is DTGVSQNPRHKITKRGQNVTFRCDPISEHNRLYWYRQTLGQGPEFLTYFQNEAQLEKSRLLSDRFSAERPKGSFSTLEIQRTEQGDSAMYLCASSQIRDSNTGELFFGEGSRLTVL.